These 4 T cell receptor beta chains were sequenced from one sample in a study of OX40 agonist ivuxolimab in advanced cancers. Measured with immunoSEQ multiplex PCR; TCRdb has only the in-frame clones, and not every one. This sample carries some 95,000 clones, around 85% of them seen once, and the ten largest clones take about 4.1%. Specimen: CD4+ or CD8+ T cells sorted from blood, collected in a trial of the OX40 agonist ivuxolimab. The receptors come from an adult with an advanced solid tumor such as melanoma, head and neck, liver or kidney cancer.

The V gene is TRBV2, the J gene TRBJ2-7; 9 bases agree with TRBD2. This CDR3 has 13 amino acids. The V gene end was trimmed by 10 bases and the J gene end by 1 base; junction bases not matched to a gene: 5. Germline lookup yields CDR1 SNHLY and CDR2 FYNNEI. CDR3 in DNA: TGTGCCACCCGGCTAGCGGGATCCTACGAGCAGTACTTC. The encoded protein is CATRLAGSYEQYF. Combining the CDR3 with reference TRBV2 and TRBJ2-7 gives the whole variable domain EPEVTQTPSHQVTQMGQEVILRCVPISNHLYFYWYRQILGQKVEFLVSFYNNEISEKSEIFDDQFSVERPDGSNFTLKIRSTKLEDSAMYFCATRLAGSYEQYFGPGTRLTVT.

As DNA, the CDR3 is TGCGCCAGCAGCTTAGGGGTGGATGAAAAACTGTTTTTT. It encodes CASSLGVDEKLFF. The V call is TRBV5-1, the J call TRBJ1-4, with D tentatively TRBD1 (5 bases). This CDR3 is 13 amino acids long. V was pared by 2 bases and J by 6 bases, with 8 bases between. Germline assignment: CDR1 SGHRS and CDR2 YFSETQ.

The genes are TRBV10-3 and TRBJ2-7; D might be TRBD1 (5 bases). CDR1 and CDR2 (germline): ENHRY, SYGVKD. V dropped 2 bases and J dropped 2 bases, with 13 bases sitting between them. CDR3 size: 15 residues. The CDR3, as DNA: TGTGCCATCAGTGAGGTTAAGGGCAGGGCCTACGAGCAGTACTTC. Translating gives CAISEVKGRAYEQYF.

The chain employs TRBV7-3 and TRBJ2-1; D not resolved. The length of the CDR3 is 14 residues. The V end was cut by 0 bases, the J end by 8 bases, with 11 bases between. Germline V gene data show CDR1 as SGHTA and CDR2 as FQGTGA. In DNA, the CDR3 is TGTGCCAGCAGCTTAACGTTACGGTGGGATGAGCAGTTCTTC. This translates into CASSLTLRWDEQFF.